This TCR beta chain comes out of a study of CD8 T cells in Susac syndrome. The CDR3 extends over 13 amino acids. V gave up 5 bases and J gave up 3 bases; unmatched junction bases: 2. Germline CDR1 is LNHDA and CDR2 is SQIVND (reference sequence). cDNA came from around 0.54 to 1 ug RNA primed by random hexamers. TCRdb analysed the immunoSEQ multiplex PCR reads with MiXCR anew, one entry per CDR3 protein. The repertoire holds around 45,000 distinct CDR3 sequences, with roughly 93% as singletons. Sequenced input: CD8+ T cells from PBMCs. The clonotype originates from a human donor in good health. This chain uses TRBV19 with TRBJ1-1; 8 bases map to TRBD1. The CDR3 DNA reads as TGTGCCAGTAGTCCAGGGGGCTACACTGAAGCTTTCTTT. Its protein is CASSPGGYTEAFF. The whole variable domain, filled in from reference TRBV19 and TRBJ1-1, reads DGGITQSPKYLFRKEGQNVTLSCEQNLNHDAMYWYRQDPGQGLRLIYYSQIVNDFQKGDIAEGYSVSREKKESFPLTVTSAQKNPTAFYLCASSPGGYTEAFFGQGTRLTVV.